This record looks at one T cell receptor beta chain sequence and its context. Its antigen is as yet unknown. V was trimmed by 5 bases and J by 6 bases, leaving 8 bases between them. Germline CDR1 is SQVTM and CDR2 is ANQGSEA. This CDR3 has 10 amino acids. This sample is drawn from a study of T cell responses to AZD1222 COVID-19 vaccine. Study results and limitations: Once two AZD1222 doses were given, Spike-specific TCR breadth and depth went up. Only a handful of AZD1222 recipients were seropositive at baseline. Unmutated variant regions are reportedly targeted by nearly half of spike-specific TCRs.

It was second doses at about 4 or about 12 weeks that were pooled. Only in-frame clones appear in the TCRdb table, and some are missing; sequencing was by immunoSEQ multiplex PCR. The sample shows roughly 120,000 clones, 70% to 90% of them seen only once. The sequence was obtained from an adult who received the AZD1222 COVID-19 vaccine. The V gene is TRBV29-1, the J gene TRBJ2-7, with D possibly being TRBD2 (5 bases). The sequences come from peripheral blood, collected 28 days after the second AZD1222 dose. CDR3 sequence: CSVYGGEQYF. The CDR3 region has the DNA TGCAGCGTTTATGGAGGCGAGCAGTACTTC.